This entry features one T cell receptor beta chain sequence. This entry is derived from a study of shared T cell receptors in the human thymus. Sequencing was performed with immunoSEQ multiplex PCR; in TCRdb, only in-frame clones are kept and a portion is missing. The data contain hundreds of thousands of clones, 88% of them singletons. Germline CDR1 LNHNV, CDR2 YYDKDF (reference sequence). CDR3 length: 15 amino acids. J gave up 7 bases and V 0 bases, and 6 bases lay outside the gene matches. This sample was shared with a second study, whose subject was human thymus T cells. This second study says: Samples came from healthy Finnish infants during open corrective cardiac surgery. Resections obtained during corrective heart surgery supplied the thymus tissue. Unrelated individuals had highly overlapping thymic repertoires, as reported in related research.

The specimen was thymocytes. The genes are TRBV15 and TRBJ2-1; 7 positions match TRBD2. The clonotype was recovered from a boy younger than two with a congenital heart defect. The CDR3 loop reads CATSRDGGRANEQFF. The CDR3 DNA sequence: TGTGCCACCAGCAGAGATGGCGGGAGAGCAAATGAGCAGTTCTTC.